The 29 T cell receptor beta chains below come from one sample, sequenced in a study of CD8 T cells in ankylosing spondylitis. Broader study findings: Typical of ankylosing spondylitis blood, it appeared, was a TCR beta motif of under 10 highly homologous variants.

No antigen is known for these receptors. TCRdb passed the 5' RACE reads through MiXCR, listing each CDR3 protein once. The table has roughly 440,000 distinct CDR3 sequences, 17% seen once. Sequenced sample: blood, either unsorted or a sorted T cell fraction (not recorded which). The receptor set was obtained from a male donor with ankylosing spondylitis.

This clonotype was counted a few times. Here the CDR3 reads CASSQGTSGYEQYF. CDR3 DNA: TGTGCCAGCTCACAGGGGACTAGCGGTTACGAGCAGTACTTC. The chain has TRBV18 and TRBJ2-7, with 11 bases matching TRBD2. Germline CDR1 reads KGHSH; CDR2 reads LQKENI. The CDR3 is made up of 14 amino acids. With 4 bases clipped from V and 4 bases from J, the junction kept 3 bases outside the gene matches.

The chain combines TRBV9 with TRBJ2-2; possibly TRBD2 for D (5 bases). V was trimmed by 0 bases and J by 1 base, leaving 13 bases between them. The CDR3 has 17 amino acids. CDR1 is SGDLS, CDR2 YYNGEE, per germline. CDR3 coding DNA: TGTGCCAGCAGCGTAGGAGGGTTTTGGGAGAACACCGGGGAGCTGTTTTTT. Encoded protein: CASSVGGFWENTGELFF.

The chain links TRBV14 to TRBJ2-7; possibly TRBD2 for D (6 bases). Germline V lookup: CDR1 SGHDN, CDR2 FVKESK. V shed 0 bases and J shed 3 bases, with 15 bases lying between them. The CDR3 loop spans 16 amino acids. The DNA of the CDR3 is TGTGCCAGCAGCCAAGATCGGGCGGGAAATTACTACGAGCAGTACTTC. Its translation is CASSQDRAGNYYEQYF.

V is TRBV24-1 and J is TRBJ2-5; possibly TRBD2 for D (6 bases). Germline V gives CDR1 KGHDR, CDR2 SFDVKD. V was pared by 3 bases and J by 3 bases, with 10 bases between. The CDR3 contains 14 residues. Here the CDR3 reads CATSDIGGEETQYF. CDR3 nucleotide sequence: TGTGCCACCAGTGATATAGGAGGGGAAGAGACCCAGTACTTC.

This clonotype was detected many times. This chain links TRBV12-3 or TRBV12-4 with TRBJ1-1; perhaps TRBD1 as D (6 bases). This CDR3 is 13 amino acids long. V lost 7 bases to trimming and J lost 4 bases, with 13 bases between them. The CDR3 DNA follows: TGTGCCAGCAACCTTCAGGGGATCACTGAAGCTTTCTTT. Its translation is CASNLQGITEAFF.

This clonotype has only one observation. The V and J genes are TRBV3-1 and TRBJ2-2, with TRBD2 as a possible D gene (6 bases). CDR1 is LGHDT and CDR2 is YNNKEL in the germline V gene (reference sequence). The V and J ends lost 4 bases and 0 bases respectively, with 15 bases between them. There are 17 residues in the CDR3. The CDR3 spells CASSPPLSGANTGELFF. The CDR3 region has the DNA TGTGCCAGCAGCCCCCCCCTTAGCGGCGCGAACACCGGGGAGCTGTTTTTT.

This clonotype was detected ten times or more. This chain links TRBV12-3 or TRBV12-4 with TRBJ2-1; 11 positions agree with TRBD2. J lost 4 bases, V lost 6 bases, and 20 bases had no gene match. The CDR3 is 20 amino acids. The CDR3 nucleotides read TGTGCCAGCAGCCATCGGACTAGCGGGCTGGGCGGTCCCTTTTACAATGAGCAGTTCTTC. The encoded protein is CASSHRTSGLGGPFYNEQFF.

This clonotype showed up just a few times. The genes are TRBV20-1 and TRBJ2-1; 7 positions match TRBD2. V shed 6 bases, J shed 2 bases, and the junction held 7 bases outside the gene matches. Germline CDR1 is DFQATT and CDR2 is SNEGSKA (reference sequence). CDR3 length: 14 residues. The CDR3: CSAAQRDTYNEQFF. CDR3 nucleotide sequence: TGCAGTGCGGCACAGCGGGATACCTACAATGAGCAGTTCTTC.

The gene calls are TRBV18 and TRBJ2-2; no clear D gene. The CDR3 is made up of 11 amino acids. The germline V gene encodes CDR1 KGHSH and CDR2 LQKENI. V lost 3 bases and J 9 bases, leaving 5 bases between the germline ends. CDR3: CASSPNRELFF. CDR3 bases: TGTGCCAGCTCACCGAACCGGGAGCTGTTTTTT.

This clonotype occurred a few times. This chain connects TRBV5-1 to TRBJ2-1, with 14 bases matching TRBD2. The ends lost 5 bases at V and 9 bases at J; junction bases unmatched: 7. CDR3 length: 15 residues. Per germline, CDR1 SGHRS and CDR2 YFSETQ. The CDR3 DNA is TGCGCCAGCAGATCCGGGACTAGCGGGAGTAGTGAGCAGTTCTTC. It translates to CASRSGTSGSSEQFF.

The chain recombines TRBV5-1 with TRBJ1-6, with 8 positions matching TRBD1. This CDR3 has 15 residues. In germline, CDR1 is SGHRS, CDR2 YFSETQ. The V segment lost 1 base and the J segment 8 bases; nucleotides outside the gene matches: 5. The CDR3 reads CASSLWAGGDSPLHF. Here the CDR3 DNA reads TGCGCCAGCAGCTTGTGGGCAGGGGGCGATTCACCCCTCCACTTT.

The V call is TRBV5-5, the J call TRBJ1-1, with D tentatively TRBD1 (6 bases). V was cut by 1 base and J by 6 bases, with 13 bases left in between. CDR3 length: 14 residues. The germline V gene has CDR1 SGHKS and CDR2 YYEKEE (reference sequence). DNA of the CDR3: TGTGCCAGCAGCTTGTACAGGGAGCGGGCTGAAGCTTTCTTT. This codes for CASSLYRERAEAFF.

Only a few counts were recorded for this clonotype. The chain employs TRBV5-1 and TRBJ2-2; 14 nucleotides agree with TRBD2. This CDR3 region has 17 residues. J lost 4 bases, V lost 3 bases, and 5 bases had no gene match. Germline V gene lookup returns CDR1 SGHRS and CDR2 YFSETQ. CDR3 in amino acids: CASSSRLAGGSTGELFF. In nucleotides, the CDR3 is TGCGCCAGCAGCTCAAGACTAGCGGGAGGGAGCACCGGGGAGCTGTTTTTT.

This clonotype has more than one count but fewer than ten. V usage is TRBV5-1 and J usage is TRBJ1-2, with 10 bases aligning to TRBD1. Germline CDR1 SGHRS, CDR2 YFSETQ. The CDR3 runs to 15 residues. V lost 4 bases, J lost 4 bases, and 7 bases stayed unmatched. CDR3 protein: CASSPDRGRVYGYTF. CDR3 sequence (DNA): TGCGCCAGCAGCCCAGACAGGGGGCGCGTCTATGGCTACACCTTC. Based on the CDR3 plus reference TRBV5-1 and TRBJ1-2, the full variable domain is KAGVTQTPRYLIKTRGQQVTLSCSPISGHRSVSWYQQTPGQGLQFLFEYFSETQRNKGNFPGRFSGRQFSNSRSEMNVSTLELGDSALYLCASSPDRGRVYGYTFGSGTRLTVV.

This clonotype showed up many times. The chain has TRBV12-3 or TRBV12-4 and TRBJ2-1; TRBD1 aligns across 8 bases. V was clipped by 5 bases and J by 0 bases; unmatched bases: 6. The CDR3 totals 16 residues. DNA of the CDR3: TGTGCCAGCAGTAAGGACAGGGCGAGCTCCTACAATGAGCAGTTCTTC. The encoded protein is CASSKDRASSYNEQFF.

The CDR3 sequence: CASKRTGNTGELFF. CDR3 nucleotides: TGTGCCAGCAAAAGGACAGGGAACACCGGGGAGCTGTTTTTT. The chain recombines TRBV10-3 with TRBJ2-2, with 7 bases aligning to TRBD1. Looked up from germline, CDR1 is ENHRY and CDR2 is SYGVKD. J gave up 1 base and V 10 bases, and 6 bases lay outside the gene matches. CDR3 length equals 14 residues.

Turning to this clonotype: A read error may explain this, as a much larger clone is one base away. CDR3 nucleotide sequence: TGTGCCAGAAGTCCGACTAGCGGGGGGAGAAATGAGCAGTTCTTC. This translates into CARSPTSGGRNEQFF. The genes are TRBV12-3 or TRBV12-4 and TRBJ2-1; TRBD2 matches 13 bases. The CDR3 has 15 residues. The trim removed 9 bases at V and 7 bases at J, leaving 9 bases unmatched.

V is TRBV20-1 and J is TRBJ2-1; 8 positions match TRBD2. Looked up from germline, CDR1 is DFQATT and CDR2 is SNEGSKA (reference sequence). The CDR3 is 14 amino acids. The ends lost 3 bases at V and 5 bases at J; junction bases unmatched: 6. The CDR3 region has the DNA TGCAGTGCTAGGGTAAGCGGGAGCGACAATGAGCAGTTCTTC. The encoded protein is CSARVSGSDNEQFF.

This clonotype has only a few counts. The rearrangement uses TRBV6-1 and TRBJ1-1; D is ambiguous. The CDR3 runs to 14 residues. V was trimmed by 4 bases and J by 1 base, leaving 10 bases between them. The germline V gene encodes CDR1 MNHNS and CDR2 SASEGT. CDR3 in DNA: TGTGCCAGCAGTGCTTTCCGAAAGAACACTGAAGCTTTCTTT. Translation: CASSAFRKNTEAFF.

The V and J genes are TRBV28 and TRBJ2-3; D possibly corresponds to TRBD1 (7 bases). The ends were cut back, 3 bases at V and 2 bases at J, with 15 bases in the middle. CDR3 length: 16 residues. Germline V gene data show CDR1 as MDHEN and CDR2 as SYDVKM. The CDR3 DNA follows: TGTGCCAGCAGTTTCCAGGCAGGGGGGTTCACAGATACGCAGTATTTT. It yields the protein CASSFQAGGFTDTQYF.

The table lists this clonotype with a few counts. The CDR3 sequence is CASSRDGSSYNEQFF. In DNA form, the CDR3 reads TGCGCCAGCAGCAGGGACGGGAGCTCCTACAATGAGCAGTTCTTC. V usage is TRBV5-1 and J usage is TRBJ2-1; D possibly corresponds to TRBD2 (6 bases). Germline V gene sequence: CDR1 SGHRS, CDR2 YFSETQ. This CDR3 spans 15 amino acids. The ends were cut back, 4 bases at V and 0 bases at J, with 11 bases in the middle.

The gene calls are TRBV24-1 and TRBJ2-1; D is unclear. There are 16 residues in the CDR3. Trimming shortened V by 2 bases and J by 4 bases, and 14 bases separated the two germline ends. CDR1 and CDR2 from the germline V gene are KGHDR and SFDVKD. Written as DNA, the CDR3 is TGTGCCACCAGTGATTCGTCCATAAATGGGTACAATGAGCAGTTCTTC. Translation gives CATSDSSINGYNEQFF.

This clonotype was counted a few times. The V call is TRBV20-1, the J call TRBJ2-1; D is ambiguous. Germline V CDR1 and CDR2: DFQATT, SNEGSKA (reference sequence). This CDR3 has 12 residues. Trimming removed 3 bases from V and 3 bases from J, with 6 bases in between. The CDR3 is CSASSSYNEQFF. As DNA, the CDR3 is TGCAGTGCTAGTTCTAGCTACAATGAGCAGTTCTTC.

CDR3 amino acids: CASSFRAQGVVDTQYF. For the CDR3, the DNA is TGCGCCAGCAGCTTTCGAGCACAGGGGGTGGTGGATACGCAGTATTTT. The gene calls are TRBV5-1 and TRBJ2-3; 8 nucleotides line up with TRBD1. There are 16 residues in the CDR3. V lost 2 bases, J lost 6 bases, and 11 bases stayed unmatched. The V gene's germline CDR1 is SGHRS and CDR2 YFSETQ.

This clonotype has more than one count but fewer than ten. The chain employs TRBV6-5 and TRBJ1-6; D perhaps matches TRBD1 (5 bases). The V gene's germline CDR1 is MNHEY and CDR2 SVGAGI. This CDR3 has 16 amino acids. Trimming took off 0 bases at V and 7 bases at J, with 13 bases between the two ends. The CDR3 loop reads CASSYSFGGSNSPLHF. The DNA of the CDR3 is TGTGCCAGCAGTTACTCGTTTGGGGGTAGCAATTCACCCCTCCACTTT.

This clonotype was recorded a few times. The chain combines TRBV11-1 with TRBJ1-1, with a weak D call TRBD1 (6 bases). Germline V gene lookup returns CDR1 SGHAT and CDR2 FQDESV (reference sequence). CDR3 length: 19 residues. Trimming removed 5 bases from V and 2 bases from J, with 27 bases in between. For the CDR3, the DNA is TGTGCCAGCAGCCAGAGTTCAGGGGCGAATTACCATTTAAACACTGAAGCTTTCTTT. Protein: CASSQSSGANYHLNTEAFF.

This clonotype came up many times. V gene TRBV5-1 combines with J gene TRBJ2-5; D possibly corresponds to TRBD2 (7 bases). V lost 2 bases and J 7 bases, leaving 12 bases between the germline ends. Germline V gives CDR1 SGHRS, CDR2 YFSETQ. The CDR3 is 13 amino acids. CDR3 coding DNA: TGCGCCAGCAGCTTTAACAGGGAGGGGACCCAGTACTTC. It is translated as CASSFNREGTQYF.

This clonotype has just a few counts. The CDR3 protein is CATSRDDARNTGELFF. CDR3 DNA: TGTGCCACCAGCAGAGACGATGCCCGGAACACCGGGGAGCTGTTTTTT. J is TRBJ2-2 and V is TRBV15, with D unclear. Between the trimmed V and J ends, which lost 0 bases and 1 base, there was a span of 9 bases. The CDR3 extends over 16 amino acids. CDR1 is LNHNV, CDR2 YYDKDF, per germline (reference sequence).

This chain links TRBV20-1 with TRBJ2-7; possible D gene TRBD2, 5 bases. Germline V gene sequence: CDR1 DFQATT, CDR2 SNEGSKA (reference sequence). The V and J ends lost 3 bases and 3 bases respectively, with 15 bases between them. The CDR3 totals 14 residues. The CDR3 nucleotides read TGCAGTGCTAGGGAGGATTCGATGTACTACGAGCAGTACTTC. This encodes CSAREDSMYYEQYF.